Below are 10 T cell receptor beta chains sequenced from a single sample in a study of shared clonotypes between healthy human individuals. The repertoire was sequenced with immunoSEQ multiplex PCR; TCRdb's copy has only in-frame clones and lacks some. The table lists a few hundred thousand clones, around 79% of them singletons. Sequencing used PBMCs. Receptors were obtained from a woman aged 40 to 50 in good health. Some clones in this sample may be carry-over from other donors' samples.

This rearrangement joins TRBV9 to TRBJ2-7, with 8 nucleotides matching TRBD1. The CDR3 is made up of 15 amino acids. Unmatched junction bases numbered 8, after V lost 4 bases and J lost 2 bases. Germline V gene data show CDR1 as SGDLS and CDR2 as YYNGEE. For the CDR3, the DNA is TGTGCCAGCAGCCCCGGGACAGGAATTCCCTACGAGCAGTACTTC. Residues: CASSPGTGIPYEQYF.

This clone has a count of ten or more. The J gene is TRBJ1-4, the V gene TRBV6-6; weak D call: TRBD1 (5 bases). Germline-derived CDR1 and CDR2 are MNHNY and SVGAGI (reference sequence). Trimming took off 1 base at V and 11 bases at J, with 11 bases between the two ends. The CDR3 length is 13 residues. This chain's CDR3 is CASSYFRGEKLFF. CDR3 in DNA: TGTGCCAGCAGTTACTTTAGGGGTGAGAAACTGTTTTTT.

V is TRBV5-1 and J is TRBJ2-1, with 13 bases that match TRBD2. The germline gives CDR1 SGHRS, CDR2 YFSETQ. J was trimmed by 1 base and V by 3 bases; bases with no gene match: 7. The CDR3 extends over 18 amino acids. This chain's CDR3 is CASSSSTSGRASYNEQFF. The CDR3 DNA sequence: TGCGCCAGCAGCTCAAGCACTAGCGGGAGGGCTTCCTACAATGAGCAGTTCTTC.

The V and J genes are TRBV28 and TRBJ2-7; TRBD2 agrees at 12 bases. The CDR3 runs 13 residues. In germline, CDR1 is MDHEN, CDR2 SYDVKM. The V segment lost 2 bases and the J segment 10 bases; nucleotides outside the gene matches: 3. The CDR3: CASSLGLAGLQYF. DNA of the CDR3: TGTGCCAGCAGTTTAGGACTAGCGGGATTACAGTACTTC.

This clone showed up just once. The chain links TRBV4-3 to TRBJ2-7; TRBD2 agrees at 10 bases. The V gene's germline CDR1 is LGHNA and CDR2 YSLEER. This CDR3 has 19 amino acids. V dropped 0 bases and J dropped 0; count of bases not matched to a gene: 11. CDR3 region: CASSQDFPSGRALSYEQYF. The DNA for the CDR3 is TGCGCCAGCAGCCAAGATTTCCCCAGCGGGAGGGCCCTCTCCTACGAGCAGTACTTC.

The V and J genes are TRBV12-5 and TRBJ2-2; D unclear. CDR1 is LGHNT, CDR2 FRNRAP, per germline. CDR3 size: 15 residues. V gave up 6 bases and J gave up 0 bases, with 11 bases separating them. The CDR3 spells CASGVGQPNTGELFF. CDR3 DNA sequence: TGTGCTAGTGGGGTGGGTCAGCCGAACACCGGGGAGCTGTTTTTT.

The genes are TRBV7-3 and TRBJ2-1; 7 positions match TRBD1. V lost 3 bases and J lost 13; bases outside the gene matches: 15. Germline CDR1 is SGHTA and CDR2 is FQGTGA. The length of the CDR3 is 15 residues. The DNA for the CDR3 is TGTGCCAGCAGCTTGGTGGGACAGCAAAAAGGAAAACAGTTCTTC. Protein: CASSLVGQQKGKQFF.

This clone was picked up one time. The chain combines TRBV5-4 with TRBJ2-7, with a tentative D call TRBD2 (6 bases). The length of the CDR3 is 15 residues. The V end was cut by 4 bases, the J end by 2 bases, with 16 bases between. CDR1 and CDR2 (germline): SGHNT, YYREEE (reference sequence). Written as DNA, the CDR3 is TGTGCCAGCAGCCCCGGCGGGATTTCTACCTACGAGCAGTACTTC. Translating it yields CASSPGGISTYEQYF.

The chain has TRBV10-2 and TRBJ2-7; 8 nucleotides agree with TRBD1. TRBJ2-1 matches the DNA end more closely, so the J call is doubtful. The CDR3 covers 14 residues. Germline V CDR1 and CDR2: WSHSY, SAAADI. The CDR3 sequence: CASTPPGGPNEQFF. CDR3 in DNA: TGCGCCAGCACTCCACCAGGGGGCCCCAATGAGCAGTTCTTC.

The chain carries TRBV11-3 and TRBJ1-2; maybe TRBD1 (5 bases). V was clipped by 0 bases and J by 8 bases, with 19 bases between them. The CDR3 sequence is 16 residues long. Germline CDR1 and CDR2: SGHNT and YENEEA. CDR3 residues: CASSLESVGPAGGYTF. In DNA form, the CDR3 reads TGTGCCAGCAGCTTAGAATCTGTGGGGCCGGCGGGGGGCTACACCTTC.